This TCR beta chain was identified in a study of blood T cell repertoires in COVID-19. About the study: Researchers got acute and convalescent COVID-19 samples from the United States, Italy and Spain. The analysed material was cDNA or gDNA that came from T cells, B-cell-depleted T cells, or PBMCs.

Original handling: Reference gene primer amplification in the assay estimated nucleated cell counts. Some clones are missing from TCRdb's copy, which holds only in-frame ones; the method was immunoSEQ multiplex PCR. V, J and clone size derive from that table, while D and trimming were established from the DNA sequence. This sample has roughly 99,000 clones, with 80% to 85% found just once. Material for sequencing was peripheral blood. This clonotype originated in a man in his 70s with acute or convalescent COVID-19.

The chain's CDR3 is CASSLAGRAETQYF. The DNA for the CDR3 is TGCGCCAGCAGCTTGGCCGGCAGGGCGGAGACCCAGTACTTC. The V gene is TRBV5-1, the J gene TRBJ2-5; a weak D match, TRBD1 (5 bases). This CDR3 is built from 14 residues. The V gene's germline CDR1 is SGHRS and CDR2 YFSETQ. V lost 0 bases and J lost 5, with 11 bases in between.